The next 20 T cell receptor beta chains were all read from a single sample in a study of metastatic and nonmetastatic thyroid tumors (dated by TCRdb to the early 2020s). None of the patients had been given any treatment before thyroid surgery. Receptors were amplified or captured by PCR. TCRdb lists the instrument as Illumina HiSeq 4000. TCRdb trimmed public reads at Q25 via fastp, called clones via MiXCR and kept in-frame beta chains. This sample lists about 26,000 clones; roughly 24% were detected once. Around 5.5% of the sample belongs to the ten largest clones. Sample: blood. These receptors all come from a female donor with papillary thyroid cancer or a benign thyroid nodule (not recorded which). Some clones in this sample may be carry-over from other donors' samples.

A note on this clone: This may be a read error: a much more frequent sequence differs by one nucleotide. The chain recombines TRBV29-1 with TRBJ2-5, with D hard to call. The CDR3 has 13 residues. Germline lookup yields CDR1 SQVTM and CDR2 ANQGSEA. V lost 3 bases to trimming and J lost 2 bases, with 10 bases between them. DNA of the CDR3: TGCAGCGTTGATGCAACAAGACAAGAGACCCAGTACTTC. Translated: CSVDATRQETQYF.

This chain connects TRBV11-1 to TRBJ1-1; the D is unclear. This CDR3 has 16 residues. The germline V and J ends were trimmed by 5 bases and 1 base, with 17 bases remaining between them. Germline loops: CDR1 SGHAT, CDR2 FQDESV (reference sequence). The CDR3 DNA follows: TGTGCCAGCAGCCGAACGCCCAATCTTGAGAACACTGAAGCTTTCTTT. It is translated as CASSRTPNLENTEAFF.

The rearrangement joins TRBV11-2 to TRBJ2-6; D is undetermined. The ends were cut back, 1 base at V and 5 bases at J, with 12 bases in the middle. In germline, CDR1 is SGHAT, CDR2 FQNNGV. This CDR3 is built from 16 residues. The CDR3 DNA is TGTGCCAGCAGCTTAGGTGTTGGCCTTAGGGCCAACGTCCTGACTTTC. Its protein product is CASSLGVGLRANVLTF. Full variable domain (missing parts from reference TRBV11-2 and TRBJ2-6): EAGVAQSPRYKIIEKRQSVAFWCNPISGHATLYWYQQILGQGPKLLIQFQNNGVVDDSQLPKDRFSAERLKGVDSTLKIQPAKLEDSAVYLCASSLGVGLRANVLTFGAGSRLTVL.

This clone was counted a few times. This chain links TRBV6-6 with TRBJ1-2; TRBD1 is a possible D gene (5 bases). Germline loops: CDR1 MNHNY, CDR2 SVGAGI (reference sequence). Deletions cut 5 bases from V and 4 bases from J, with 11 bases between. There are 13 residues in the CDR3. This CDR3 reads CASSDWDGYGYTF. DNA of the CDR3: TGTGCCAGCAGTGACTGGGACGGCTATGGCTACACCTTC.

Ten or more counts support this clone. The chain links TRBV20-1 to TRBJ1-4, with TRBD1 matching over 8 bases. The trim removed 6 bases at V and 7 bases at J, leaving 10 bases unmatched. Germline loops: CDR1 DFQATT, CDR2 SNEGSKA (reference sequence). The CDR3 length is 14 residues. CDR3 amino acids: CSAAQGADIEKLFF. CDR3 coding DNA: TGCAGTGCCGCTCAGGGGGCGGATATTGAAAAACTGTTTTTT.

About this clone: The germline gene is not matched at one end of the junction; a read error may be the cause. The rearrangement uses TRBV28 and TRBJ1-1; D gene uncertain. There are 15 residues in the CDR3. CDR1 is MDHEN, CDR2 SYDVKM, per germline. This CDR3 is CASSLPRRMNTEDFF. Here the CDR3 DNA reads TGTGCCAGCAGTTTACCACGGAGAATGAACACTGAAGATTTCTTT.

This clone is medium-sized in the sample. The CDR3 reads CAWSESPGWGSGNTIYF. CDR3 DNA sequence: TGTGCCTGGAGTGAAAGTCCAGGCTGGGGGTCTGGAAACACCATATATTTT. The V gene is TRBV30, the J gene TRBJ1-3, with a tentative D call TRBD1 (5 bases). This CDR3 region has 17 residues. Germline V CDR1 and CDR2: GTSNPN, SVGIG (reference sequence). V was shortened by 1 base and J by 1 base, with 17 bases between the two germline ends.

V gene TRBV20-1 combines with J gene TRBJ1-1; the D gene is possibly TRBD1 (6 bases). This CDR3 region has 15 residues. The V and J ends lost 0 bases and 11 bases respectively, with 22 bases between them. Germline loops: CDR1 DFQATT, CDR2 SNEGSKA (reference sequence). The CDR3 DNA sequence: TGCAGTGCTAGAGATCACGGGGGGCTTAACCCGATGGCTTTCTTT. Translated: CSARDHGGLNPMAFF.

This clone turned up a few times. This chain uses TRBV4-3 with TRBJ2-7, with 8 positions matching TRBD2. Germline assignment: CDR1 LGHNA and CDR2 YSLEER. The CDR3 sequence is 15 residues long. The trim removed 3 bases at V and 2 bases at J, leaving 6 bases unmatched. DNA of the CDR3: TGCGCCAGCAGCCAGCAACTAGCGGTCACCTACGAGCAGTACTTC. Residues: CASSQQLAVTYEQYF.

In its sample, this clone was seen many times. The chain employs TRBV20-1 and TRBJ2-5; the D is unclear. Trimming removed 5 bases at V and 2 bases at J, with 15 bases between. Per germline, CDR1 DFQATT and CDR2 SNEGSKA (reference sequence). The length of the CDR3 is 14 residues. CDR3 in DNA: TGCAGTGCTCCAGTGGCGGCGAGGCAAGAGACCCAGTACTTC. Protein: CSAPVAARQETQYF.

This clone was counted a few times. At one boundary the junction diverges from the germline segment, which might be a read error. The chain employs TRBV15 and TRBJ2-6; weak D call: TRBD2 (5 bases). The CDR3 sequence is 15 residues long. Germline loops: CDR1 LNHNV, CDR2 YYDKDF (reference sequence). Written as DNA, the CDR3 is TGTGCCAGTTCGGACTCGTCTTCTGTGGCCAACTTCCTGACTTTC. Its protein is CASSDSSSVANFLTF.

This clone is deemed medium-sized. J is TRBJ1-1 and V is TRBV28, with D unresolved. V was shortened by 3 bases and J by 5 bases, with 16 bases between the two germline ends. The V gene's germline CDR1 is MDHEN and CDR2 SYDVKM. The length of the CDR3 is 15 residues. The CDR3 DNA follows: TGTGCCAGCAGTTTTCTCTTGGGAGGTGGGACTGAAGCTTTCTTT. It translates to CASSFLLGGGTEAFF.

This clone was counted many times. The chain recombines TRBV19 with TRBJ1-4, with a tentative D call TRBD1 (5 bases). V lost 7 bases to trimming and J lost 3 bases, with 15 bases between them. Per the germline V gene, CDR1 is LNHDA and CDR2 is SQIVND (reference sequence). The CDR3 contains 15 residues. The CDR3 is CASTAKGNANEKLFF. CDR3 in DNA: TGTGCCAGTACCGCCAAGGGGAATGCTAATGAAAAACTGTTTTTT. The full variable domain, its missing parts supplied by reference TRBV19 and TRBJ1-4, is DGGITQSPKYLFRKEGQNVTLSCEQNLNHDAMYWYRQDPGQGLRLIYYSQIVNDFQKGDIAEGYSVSREKKESFPLTVTSAQKNPTAFYLCASTAKGNANEKLFFGSGTQLSVL.

As regards this clone: Its ends do not fully match the called genes, so a read error is possible. The V call is TRBV2, the J call TRBJ1-3, with D perhaps TRBD1 (6 bases). Looked up from germline, CDR1 is SNHLY and CDR2 is FYNNEI. The CDR3 is made up of 14 amino acids. This CDR3 reads CAGHRVLSGNTIYF. CDR3 DNA: TGTGCCGGCCACAGGGTTTTGTCTGGAAACACCATATACTTT. Together with reference TRBV2 and TRBJ1-3, the CDR3 gives the full variable domain: EPEVTQTPSHQVTQMGQEVILRCVPISNHLYFYWYRQILGQKVEFLVSFYNNEISEKSEIFDDQFSVERPDGSNFTLKIRSTKLEDSAMYFCAGHRVLSGNTIYFGEGSWLTVV.

This clone was observed once. The rearrangement joins TRBV5-1 to TRBJ1-2, with 8 nucleotides matching TRBD1. V shed 4 bases and J 8 bases; nucleotides not matched to a gene: 16. This CDR3 is built from 16 residues. Germline loops: CDR1 SGHRS, CDR2 YFSETQ. The CDR3 spells CASSLGGGQGVRGYTF. The CDR3 region has the DNA TGCGCCAGCAGCCTGGGGGGAGGACAGGGCGTTCGGGGCTACACCTTC.

This clone is labeled as medium-sized. The chain recombines TRBV20-1 with TRBJ1-2; 7 nucleotides line up with TRBD1. Germline V CDR1 and CDR2: DFQATT, SNEGSKA (reference sequence). J was trimmed by 4 bases and V by 1 base; bases with no gene match: 12. The CDR3 contains 16 residues. This CDR3 reads CSARVTRQGAIYGYTF. The CDR3, as DNA: TGCAGTGCTAGAGTTACTAGACAGGGAGCGATCTATGGCTACACCTTC.

By sample fraction, this clone is medium-sized (0.01 to 0.1%). Here the CDR3 DNA reads TGTGCCAGTAGTATCAGGCTGGGCTATAATTCACCCCTCCACTTT. It codes for CASSIRLGYNSPLHF. The genes are TRBV19 and TRBJ1-6; no clear D gene. Trimming removed 3 bases at V and 3 bases at J, with 9 bases between. This CDR3 comprises 15 residues. Germline CDR1 LNHDA, CDR2 SQIVND (reference sequence).

By proportion, this clone is medium-sized. The V and J genes are TRBV30 and TRBJ1-2, with D hard to call. Trimming pared 0 bases from V and 7 bases from J, leaving 15 bases between. Germline assignment: CDR1 GTSNPN and CDR2 SVGIG (reference sequence). This CDR3 has 14 residues. The CDR3 sequence: CAWSVHQAQSGYTF. CDR3 DNA sequence: TGTGCCTGGAGTGTACACCAAGCGCAGTCTGGCTACACCTTC. Based on the CDR3 plus reference TRBV30 and TRBJ1-2, the full variable domain is SQTIHQWPATLVQPVGSPLSLECTVEGTSNPNLYWYRQAAGRGLQLLFYSVGIGQISSEVPQNLSASRPQDRQFILSSKKLLLSDSGFYLCAWSVHQAQSGYTFGSGTRLTVV.

CDR3 nucleotides: TGTGCCAGCAGTTACCTAGAAACTAGCGGGAGCCCCCATGAGCAGTTCTTC. Protein sequence: CASSYLETSGSPHEQFF. The chain couples TRBV6-2 or TRBV6-3 to TRBJ2-1, with TRBD2 matching 11 bases. The V gene's germline CDR1 is MNHEY and CDR2 SVGEGT. Germline trimming cut 2 bases from V and 8 bases from J; bases unmatched to any gene: 11. The CDR3 loop spans 17 amino acids.

This clone was counted ten times or more. The chain joins TRBV15 to TRBJ2-1, with TRBD2 identical over 7 bases. The CDR3 is made up of 17 amino acids. CDR1 LNHNV and CDR2 YYDKDF come from the germline V gene (reference sequence). V lost 4 bases, J lost 1 base, and 10 bases stayed unmatched. The CDR3 loop is CATSKVGGLVSYNEQFF. The CDR3 DNA is TGTGCCACCAGCAAAGTGGGAGGACTAGTATCCTACAATGAGCAGTTCTTC. The full variable domain, its missing parts supplied by reference TRBV15 and TRBJ2-1, is DAMVIQNPRYQVTQFGKPVTLSCSQTLNHNVMYWYQQKSSQAPKLLFHYYDKDFNNEADTPDNFQSRRPNTSFCFLDIRSPGLGDTAMYLCATSKVGGLVSYNEQFFGPGTRLTVL.